These 28 T cell receptor beta chains came from one sample sequenced in a study of early T cells in non-severe SARS-CoV-2 infection. TCRdb reprocessed the 5' RACE reads via MiXCR and lists one record per CDR3 protein. Among around 58,000 distinct CDR3 sequences listed, roughly 8.2% were seen once. This specimen was whole blood, taken at baseline. These receptors all stem from an adult who was a healthcare worker with PCR-confirmed SARS-CoV-2 infection or an uninfected control (not recorded which).

This clonotype was recorded at least ten times. V and J are TRBV9 and TRBJ2-3; D uncertain. Trimming pared 3 bases from V and 2 bases from J, leaving 4 bases between. Germline V gene lookup returns CDR1 SGDLS and CDR2 YYNGEE. This CDR3 is 12 amino acids long. The DNA for the CDR3 is TGTGCCAGCAGCGCAAACACAGATACGCAGTATTTT. Amino acids: CASSANTDTQYF.

In its sample, this clonotype was seen many times. CDR3 bases: TGTGCCACCAGCATACCGGGACTAGGGCGCAATGAGCAGTTCTTC. It translates to CATSIPGLGRNEQFF. This chain connects TRBV15 to TRBJ2-1; 8 bases line up with TRBD2. Germline V gene data show CDR1 as LNHNV and CDR2 as YYDKDF (reference sequence). The CDR3 runs 15 residues. J gave up 6 bases and V 4 bases, and 8 bases lay outside the gene matches. Based on the CDR3 plus reference TRBV15 and TRBJ2-1, the full variable domain is DAMVIQNPRYQVTQFGKPVTLSCSQTLNHNVMYWYQQKSSQAPKLLFHYYDKDFNNEADTPDNFQSRRPNTSFCFLDIRSPGLGDTAMYLCATSIPGLGRNEQFFGPGTRLTVL.

This clonotype was picked up a small number of times. The CDR3 nucleotides read TGTGCCAGCAGTAAACAGGATGCATTGAATGAGCAGTTCTTC. Translation: CASSKQDALNEQFF. V and J are TRBV12-3 or TRBV12-4 and TRBJ2-1, with a tentative D call TRBD1 (5 bases). This CDR3 has 14 residues. The V gene lost 5 bases and the J gene lost 7 bases, with 15 bases spanning the gap.

Only a few counts were recorded for this clonotype. V and J are TRBV29-1 and TRBJ2-7; 13 bases fit TRBD2. Trimming removed 1 base from V and 0 bases from J; junction bases left unmatched: 0. Germline V gene data show CDR1 as SQVTM and CDR2 as ANQGSEA. This CDR3 has 15 amino acids. CDR3 sequence (DNA): TGCAGCGTTGAAGGGACTAGCGGGAGCTCCTACGAGCAGTACTTC. Translating gives CSVEGTSGSSYEQYF.

V gene TRBV19 combines with J gene TRBJ2-3; no reliable D call. CDR3 length equals 14 residues. Germline V gene sequence: CDR1 LNHDA, CDR2 SQIVND (reference sequence). Trimming stripped 8 bases from V and 0 bases from J, with 12 bases between. The DNA for the CDR3 is TGTGCCAGTTCGAAAATCCCTAGCACAGATACGCAGTATTTT. Translated: CASSKIPSTDTQYF.

This clonotype was found many times. The V and J genes are TRBV5-1 and TRBJ2-7, with 11 bases identical to TRBD1. The CDR3 length is 15 residues. The ends lost 3 bases at V and 1 base at J; junction bases unmatched: 3. CDR1 is SGHRS, CDR2 YFSETQ, per germline. As DNA, the CDR3 is TGCGCCAGCAGCTGGACAGGGGGCGCTTCCTACGAGCAGTACTTC. It codes for CASSWTGGASYEQYF.

The V gene is TRBV19, the J gene TRBJ2-4; TRBD1 aligns across 8 bases. The CDR3 is 14 residues long. Germline CDR1 is LNHDA and CDR2 is SQIVND (reference sequence). V shed 3 bases and J 9 bases; nucleotides not matched to a gene: 7. The CDR3 DNA reads as TGTGCCAGTAGTATTGGGACAGGAGCCCTCATTCAGTACTTC. It is translated as CASSIGTGALIQYF.

This chain joins TRBV28 and TRBJ2-1; TRBD1 matches at 9 bases. J gave up 6 bases and V 5 bases, and 8 bases lay outside the gene matches. Germline CDR1 and CDR2: MDHEN and SYDVKM. This CDR3 is built from 15 residues. CDR3 nucleotides: TGTGCCAGCAGTCGGGGACAGGGCGGGAGCAATGAGCAGTTCTTC. Its translation is CASSRGQGGSNEQFF. The variable domain in full, completed from reference TRBV28 and TRBJ2-1, reads DVKVTQSSRYLVKRTGEKVFLECVQDMDHENMFWYRQDPGLGLRLIYFSYDVKMKEKGDIPEGYSVSREKKERFSLILESASTNQTSMYLCASSRGQGGSNEQFFGPGTRLTVL.

J is TRBJ1-6 and V is TRBV20-1; D remains unclear. Trimming removed 3 bases at V and 7 bases at J, with 13 bases between. The germline gives CDR1 DFQATT, CDR2 SNEGSKA (reference sequence). This CDR3 spans 14 amino acids. The CDR3 loop is CSARRLPVNSPLHF. For the CDR3, the DNA is TGCAGTGCTAGGAGGCTGCCTGTGAATTCACCCCTCCACTTT.

The table lists this clonotype with many counts. The chain has TRBV7-3 and TRBJ2-5; D not certain. V was trimmed by 4 bases and J by 1 base, leaving 1 base between them. The CDR3 has 11 amino acids. Germline V gives CDR1 SGHTA, CDR2 FQGTGA. The CDR3 DNA follows: TGTGCCAGCAGCTCCCAAGAGACCCAGTACTTC. It codes for CASSSQETQYF.

The chain carries TRBV3-1 and TRBJ2-1; D is uncertain. Germline-derived CDR1 and CDR2 are LGHDT and YNNKEL (reference sequence). The CDR3 spans 14 residues. Trimming left V 9 bases short and J 3 bases short, with 15 bases between. The CDR3 sequence: CASNSLGRYNEQFF. As DNA, the CDR3 is TGTGCCAGTAACAGTCTCGGCCGCTACAATGAGCAGTTCTTC.

This clonotype was counted at least ten times. V and J are TRBV20-1 and TRBJ2-5; 8 bases agree with TRBD2. CDR1 and CDR2 (germline): DFQATT, SNEGSKA (reference sequence). Trimming at V came to 3 bases and at J to 0 bases, leaving 18 bases not matched to a gene. CDR3 length: 19 amino acids. In DNA, the CDR3 is TGCAGTGCTAGGCTTCGTAAGCGGGAGAAGATCGGGTACCAAGAGACCCAGTACTTC. The encoded protein is CSARLRKREKIGYQETQYF.

This clonotype was picked up a small number of times. The chain is built from TRBV27 and TRBJ1-2; no firm D call. The V and J ends lost 11 bases and 3 bases respectively, with 13 bases between them. CDR3 size: 12 residues. The V gene's germline CDR1 is MNHEY and CDR2 SMNVEV (reference sequence). The CDR3 DNA follows: TGTGCCCCCGAACGCGGCGACTATGGCTACACCTTC. Protein: CAPERGDYGYTF.

The chain combines TRBV3-1 with TRBJ2-5; D gene uncertain. The CDR3 has 14 residues. Trimming shortened V by 2 bases and J by 7 bases, and 14 bases separated the two germline ends. Germline CDR1 is LGHDT and CDR2 is YNNKEL (reference sequence). The CDR3 region has the DNA TGTGCCAGCAGCCAACACAAGGGCGAGAGGACCCAGTACTTC. This gives the protein CASSQHKGERTQYF.

This sequence joins TRBV19 and TRBJ1-5, with TRBD1 matching 7 bases. Trimming removed 4 bases from V and 5 bases from J; junction bases left unmatched: 8. CDR1 is LNHDA and CDR2 is SQIVND in the germline V gene (reference sequence). This CDR3 comprises 15 residues. The CDR3, as DNA: TGTGCCAGTAGTAACCGACAGGGTCCCTATCAGCCCCAGCATTTT. Its protein product is CASSNRQGPYQPQHF.

This clonotype appeared many times. This chain links TRBV7-8 with TRBJ2-1; 7 bases are shared with TRBD2. The CDR3 is made up of 17 amino acids. V shed 5 bases and J 3 bases; nucleotides not matched to a gene: 13. CDR1 and CDR2 (germline): SGHVS, FQNEAQ. The CDR3: CASSAQRDYVGYNEQFF. Written as DNA, the CDR3 is TGTGCCAGCAGCGCCCAGCGGGACTACGTCGGCTACAATGAGCAGTTCTTC.

This clonotype was found a few times. This sequence joins TRBV20-1 and TRBJ2-7; 13 nucleotides match TRBD2. Germline V gene lookup returns CDR1 DFQATT and CDR2 SNEGSKA (reference sequence). This CDR3 spans 15 amino acids. The J segment lost 3 bases and the V segment lost 4 bases, leaving 6 bases of the junction unmatched. DNA for the CDR3: TGCAGTGCTACCTGGGGACTAGCGGGGAGCTACGAGCAGTACTTC. It is translated as CSATWGLAGSYEQYF.

This clonotype was detected a few times. The rearrangement links TRBV6-6 to TRBJ2-3, with a possible D match to TRBD2 (6 bases). V lost 2 bases and J lost 2, with 17 bases in between. Germline V gene lookup returns CDR1 MNHNY and CDR2 SVGAGI (reference sequence). The CDR3 sequence is 17 residues long. CDR3 nucleotides: TGTGCCAGCAGTTACCTCGTACTAGCAGGGTTCACAGATACGCAGTATTTT. It translates to CASSYLVLAGFTDTQYF.

This clonotype was counted ten times or more. This chain joins TRBV3-1 and TRBJ2-1; D tentatively fits TRBD1 or TRBD2 (5 bases each). CDR3 length: 16 amino acids. Trimming left V 1 base short and J 10 bases short, with 20 bases between. From germline, CDR1 is LGHDT and CDR2 YNNKEL (reference sequence). Written as DNA, the CDR3 is TGTGCCAGCAGCCAAGTTGTGGGGGACCGCCAAAAAGAGCAGTTCTTC. Translation gives CASSQVVGDRQKEQFF.

This clonotype appeared a few times. V gene TRBV28 combines with J gene TRBJ2-1, with no clear D. V was pared by 8 bases and J by 8 bases, with 7 bases between. This CDR3 is 10 amino acids long. The germline gives CDR1 MDHEN, CDR2 SYDVKM. The CDR3 sequence is CASGRDEQFF. In DNA form, the CDR3 reads TGTGCCAGCGGCCGTGATGAGCAGTTCTTC.

This clonotype was counted many times. The J gene is TRBJ2-2, the V gene TRBV12-3 or TRBV12-4; 10 positions agree with TRBD2. The CDR3 length is 17 residues. Trimming at V came to 4 bases and at J to 4 bases, leaving 9 bases not matched to a gene. CDR3 region: CASSSPRTSGVTGELFF. CDR3 DNA sequence: TGTGCCAGCAGTTCCCCGAGGACTAGCGGAGTCACCGGGGAGCTGTTTTTT.

This clonotype was observed at least ten times. The chain recombines TRBV18 with TRBJ2-1; D may be TRBD2 (6 bases). Trimming took off 6 bases at V and 14 bases at J, with 17 bases between the two ends. This CDR3 is 12 amino acids long. Germline values: CDR1 KGHSH, CDR2 LQKENI. The CDR3 spells CASSETPGLEFF. DNA for the CDR3: TGTGCCAGCTCCGAGACCCCGGGACTGGAGTTCTTC.

This clonotype was picked up a small number of times. The gene calls are TRBV7-9 and TRBJ2-4; the D is unclear. The CDR3 has 11 residues. V lost 2 bases to trimming and J lost 8 bases, with 4 bases between them. Germline V gene lookup returns CDR1 SEHNR and CDR2 FQNEAQ (reference sequence). The CDR3 reads CASSLSHIQYF. CDR3 in DNA: TGTGCCAGCAGCTTAAGTCACATTCAGTACTTC.

This clonotype was recorded many times. V is TRBV11-2 and J is TRBJ1-4; D gene uncertain. The CDR3 is 14 amino acids. From germline, CDR1 is SGHAT and CDR2 FQNNGV. V was clipped by 1 base and J by 3 bases, with 6 bases between them. The CDR3 DNA is TGTGCCAGCAGCTTAGTAGGACCTAATGAAAAACTGTTTTTT. This codes for CASSLVGPNEKLFF.

This clonotype was detected a few times. This CDR3 fails to terminate in the conserved phenylalanine or tryptophan, so it likely reflects a read error. V usage is TRBV4-2 and J usage is TRBJ1-2; TRBD1 agrees at 7 bases. The CDR3 has 15 amino acids. Per the germline V gene, CDR1 is LGHNA and CDR2 is YNFKEQ. J gave up 7 bases and V 0 bases, and 8 bases lay outside the gene matches. CDR3 nucleotide sequence: TGTGCCAGCAGCCAAGATTGGAGGGGGCCAGGTGGCTACACCCTC. Residues: CASSQDWRGPGGYTL.

In its sample, this clonotype was seen many times. V gene TRBV12-3 or TRBV12-4 combines with J gene TRBJ1-1; possibly TRBD1 for D (5 bases). The CDR3 contains 14 residues. Trimming removed 6 bases at V and 4 bases at J, with 15 bases between. This chain's CDR3 is CASSKAQGGTEAFF. The DNA for the CDR3 is TGTGCCAGCAGCAAGGCCCAGGGAGGCACTGAAGCTTTCTTT.

The table lists this clonotype with a few counts. This chain connects TRBV28 to TRBJ2-7; 8 nucleotides line up with TRBD2. CDR3 size: 15 residues. Trimming took 6 bases from V and 3 from J; bases not matched to a gene: 10. The germline V gene has CDR1 MDHEN and CDR2 SYDVKM. In DNA, the CDR3 is TGTGCCAGCAGAGACACCGGGACTAGGCGCTACGAGCAGTACTTC. Its protein product is CASRDTGTRRYEQYF.

The chain has TRBV6-5 and TRBJ2-5; TRBD2 aligns across 8 bases. CDR1 and CDR2 (germline): MNHEY, SVGAGI. The CDR3 has 18 residues. J was trimmed by 4 bases and V by 6 bases; bases with no gene match: 19. The CDR3 loop reads CASSQARGIAGKVETQYF. The CDR3 coding sequence is TGTGCCAGCAGCCAGGCGCGGGGGATAGCGGGAAAGGTAGAGACCCAGTACTTC.